The TCR beta chain described here comes from a study of T-cell memory formation after mild COVID-19. As for the study in general: TCR clusters mostly belonged to single donors.

It was 5'RACE with constant-segment primers that produced the TCR alpha and TCR beta cDNA libraries, which carried sample barcodes and UMIs. TCRdb itself ran the 5' RACE reads through MiXCR, one entry per CDR3 protein. The table lists about 440,000 distinct CDR3 sequences, about 19% of them singletons. This CDR3 is 15 amino acids long. Trimming stripped 4 bases from V and 0 bases from J, with 13 bases between. Germline values: CDR1 KGHSH, CDR2 LQKENI. For this clonotype: Antigen unknown.

Study-level points and caveats: Clones shrinking between day 15 and 85 showed a balanced CD4/CD8 split, and those that grew later tilted toward CD4+.

Sequences were obtained from PBMCs or a T cell subset sorted from them (not recorded which). The sequence came from an adult woman who had mild COVID-19 (a few samples of this study predate the infection). Cell type and time point are not known. The chain is built from TRBV18 and TRBJ2-7, with TRBD1 as a possible D gene (6 bases). The CDR3 here is CASSREQGFSYEQYF. CDR3 DNA: TGTGCCAGCTCACGTGAACAGGGCTTCTCCTACGAGCAGTACTTC.